This TCR beta chain stems from a study of shared clonotypes between healthy human individuals. Study overall: Each donor had three CD4 naive, three CD4 memory, two CD8 naive and one CD8 memory plate.

CDR1 is SGHRS, CDR2 YFSETQ, per germline. There are 18 residues in the CDR3. Trimming took 2 bases from V and 4 from J; bases not matched to a gene: 12. Only in-frame clones appear in the TCRdb table, and some are missing; sequencing was by immunoSEQ multiplex PCR. The table shows about 380,000 clones, with approximately 97% occurring only once. A single count supports this clone. This chain connects TRBV5-1 to TRBJ2-1, with 10 nucleotides matching TRBD2. The source material was memory CD8+ T cells sorted from blood. Indicated subset: CD45RO+ cells pooled with CCR7-negative TemRA cells. The receptor comes from a man between 25 and 39 years old in good health. The CDR3 DNA is TGCGCCAGCAGCTTTAGCGTTCTAGGACTAGCGGCATACAATGAGCAGTTCTTC. This translates into CASSFSVLGLAAYNEQFF.